This TCR beta chain came from a study of shared clonotypes between healthy human individuals. Across the study: In total, the donors were a couple of women and three men aged 18 to 49. Overall study results and limits: Limited genetic and exposure-history diversity came from having few donors. Blood was the only sampled material, and tissue repertoires likely differ.

Researchers sequenced unsorted PBMC DNA using ten immunoSEQ deep assay plates. Assay: immunoSEQ multiplex PCR; the TCRdb copy retains only in-frame clones and omits some. This table holds some 530,000 clones, 81% found once. This clone was observed a single time. Its antigen is not known. CDR1 is SGHRS, CDR2 YFSETQ, per germline. Trimming stripped 2 bases from V and 0 bases from J, with 18 bases between. The CDR3 is 17 residues long. Material: PBMCs. This TCR was sampled from a woman in her forties in good health. Some clones in this sample may be carry-over from other donors' samples. The chain recombines TRBV5-1 with TRBJ2-7, with D hard to call. The CDR3 is CASSLRPPSASSYEQYF. The CDR3 coding sequence is TGCGCCAGCAGCTTAAGACCCCCATCCGCGAGCTCCTACGAGCAGTACTTC. The full variable domain, with the rest looked up from reference TRBV5-1 and TRBJ2-7, is KAGVTQTPRYLIKTRGQQVTLSCSPISGHRSVSWYQQTPGQGLQFLFEYFSETQRNKGNFPGRFSGRQFSNSRSEMNVSTLELGDSALYLCASSLRPPSASSYEQYFGPGTRLTVT.